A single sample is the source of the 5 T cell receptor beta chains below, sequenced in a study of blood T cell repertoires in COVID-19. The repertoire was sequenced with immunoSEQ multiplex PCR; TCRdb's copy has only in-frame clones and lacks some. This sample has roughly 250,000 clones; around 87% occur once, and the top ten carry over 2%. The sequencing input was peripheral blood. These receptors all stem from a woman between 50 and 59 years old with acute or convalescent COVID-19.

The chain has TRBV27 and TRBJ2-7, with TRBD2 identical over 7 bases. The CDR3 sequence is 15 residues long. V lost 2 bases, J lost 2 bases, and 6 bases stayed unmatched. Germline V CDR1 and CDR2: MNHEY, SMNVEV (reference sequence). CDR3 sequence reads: CASSLGLAVTYEQYF. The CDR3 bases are TGTGCCAGCAGTTTAGGTCTAGCGGTTACCTACGAGCAGTACTTC.

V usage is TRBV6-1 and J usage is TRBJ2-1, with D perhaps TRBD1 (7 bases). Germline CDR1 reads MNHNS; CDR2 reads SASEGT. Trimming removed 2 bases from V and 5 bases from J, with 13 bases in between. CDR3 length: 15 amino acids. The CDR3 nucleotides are TGTGCCAGCAGTGAACAGGTCAGGGGGGACAATGAGCAGTTCTTC. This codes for CASSEQVRGDNEQFF.

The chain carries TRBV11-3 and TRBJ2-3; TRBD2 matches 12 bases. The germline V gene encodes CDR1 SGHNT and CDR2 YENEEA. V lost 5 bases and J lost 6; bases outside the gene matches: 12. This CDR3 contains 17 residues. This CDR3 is CASSPGPSGRARDTQYF. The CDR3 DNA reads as TGTGCCAGCAGCCCCGGCCCTAGCGGGAGGGCCAGGGATACGCAGTATTTT.

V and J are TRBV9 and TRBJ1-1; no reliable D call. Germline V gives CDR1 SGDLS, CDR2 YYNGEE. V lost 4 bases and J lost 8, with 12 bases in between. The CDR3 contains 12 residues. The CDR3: CASSPLTEEAFF. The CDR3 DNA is TGTGCCAGCAGCCCCCTCACTGAGGAAGCTTTCTTT.

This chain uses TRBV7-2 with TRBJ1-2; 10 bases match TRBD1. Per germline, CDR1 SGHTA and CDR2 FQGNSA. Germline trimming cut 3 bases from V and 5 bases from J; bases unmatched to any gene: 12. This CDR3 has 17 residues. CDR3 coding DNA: TGTGCCAGCAGCTTGCGGACAGGGGGAAGTGTTTCTTATGGCTACACCTTC. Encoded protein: CASSLRTGGSVSYGYTF.